This T cell receptor beta chain stems from a study of identical twins. One entry per CDR3 protein results from TCRdb running MiXCR on the 5' RACE reads. The table lists about 530,000 distinct CDR3 sequences, around 15% of them singletons. The CDR3 runs to 15 residues. Trimming stripped 0 bases from V and 1 base from J, with 10 bases between. Germline V gene sequence: CDR1 SGHRS, CDR2 YFSETQ. This clonotype was seen at least ten times. These same data were also listed under a study on yellow fever vaccine responses in identical twins.

Sequencing was done on a sample of CD4+ T cells sorted from blood. The J gene is TRBJ1-1, the V gene TRBV5-1, with no clear D. This sequence was found in a woman under 30 in good health. In nucleotides, the CDR3 is TGCGCCAGCAGCTTGGTTGCGCGGGGGAACACTGAAGCTTTCTTT. Its protein product is CASSLVARGNTEAFF.